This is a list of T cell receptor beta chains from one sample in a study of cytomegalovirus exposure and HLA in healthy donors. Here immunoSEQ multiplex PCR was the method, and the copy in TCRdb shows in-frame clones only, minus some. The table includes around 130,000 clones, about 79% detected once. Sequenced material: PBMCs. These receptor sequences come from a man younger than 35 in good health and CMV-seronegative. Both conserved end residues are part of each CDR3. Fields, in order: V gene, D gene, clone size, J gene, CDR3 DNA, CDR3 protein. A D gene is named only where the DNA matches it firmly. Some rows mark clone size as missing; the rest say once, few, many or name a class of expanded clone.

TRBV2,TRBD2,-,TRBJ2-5,TGTGCCAGCCGTGGCTACCGAGGACTAGCGGGAGGTGAGACCCAGTACTTC,CASRGYRGLAGGETQYF
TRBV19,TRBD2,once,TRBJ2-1,TGTGCCAGTAGTATGGGCGGGACTAGCGGGAGAGGCCGGAATGAGCAGTTCTTC,CASSMGGTSGRGRNEQFF
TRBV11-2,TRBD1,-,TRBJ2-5,TGTGCCAGCAGCCGACAGGACAGGGGGCGAGAAGAGACCCAGTACTTC,CASSRQDRGREETQYF
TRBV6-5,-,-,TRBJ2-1,TGTGCCAGCAGTTACTCGATGCGGAATGAGCAGTTCTTC,CASSYSMRNEQFF
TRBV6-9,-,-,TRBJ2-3,TGTGCCAGCAGTGCTAATCTGGAGGCGGGATCCACCACAGATACGCAGTATTTT,CASSANLEAGSTTDTQYF
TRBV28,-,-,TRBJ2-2,TGTGCCAGCATCACACCTCAGGGTGGCGACACCGGGGAGCTGTTTTTT,CASITPQGGDTGELFF
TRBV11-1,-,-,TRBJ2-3,TGTGCCAGCAGCCCCGGACAGAACACAGATACGCAGTATTTT,CASSPGQNTDTQYF
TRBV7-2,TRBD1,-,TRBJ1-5,TGTGCCAGCAGCCCCTCTGGGGACAGGGCACTTGTGACCCAGCATTTT,CASSPSGDRALVTQHF
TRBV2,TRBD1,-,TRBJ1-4,TGTGCCAGCGGACAGGGGCTGACTAATGAAAAACTGTTTTTT,CASGQGLTNEKLFF
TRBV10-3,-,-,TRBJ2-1,TGTGCCATCAGTGAGGCCTACTCTGGCAATGAGCAGTTCTTC,CAISEAYSGNEQFF
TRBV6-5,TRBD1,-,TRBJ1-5,TGTGCCAGCAGTTACGACAGGGGGACGAATCAGCCCCAGCATTTT,CASSYDRGTNQPQHF
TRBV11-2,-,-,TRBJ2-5,TGTGCCAGCAGCTTATACCCGGGAGAGACCCAGTACTTC,CASSLYPGETQYF
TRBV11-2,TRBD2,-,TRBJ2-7,TGTGCCAGCAGCGCAACTAGCGGTGCCCTCGAGCAGTACTTC,CASSATSGALEQYF
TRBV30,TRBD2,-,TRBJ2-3,TGTGCCTGGAGGGACCCCGGGTGGCGGGAGCCAGATACGCAGTATTTT,CAWRDPGWREPDTQYF
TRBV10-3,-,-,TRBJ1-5,TGTGCCATCAGTGAGGGTACACGCAATCAGCCCCAGCATTTT,CAISEGTRNQPQHF
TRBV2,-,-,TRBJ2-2,TGTGCCAGCTGTACCGGGCGGGTCTCACGAAACACCGGGGAGCTGTTTTTT,CASCTGRVSRNTGELFF
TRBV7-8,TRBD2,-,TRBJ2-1,TGTGCCAGCAGCTTAGGGGGAGCGGGAAGCTCCTACAATGAGCAGTTCTTC,CASSLGGAGSSYNEQFF
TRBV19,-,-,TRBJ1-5,TGTGCCAGTAGTGTACAGGGTATCGACCAGCCCCAGCATTTT,CASSVQGIDQPQHF
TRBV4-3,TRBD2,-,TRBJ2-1,TGCGCCAGCAGCCAAGAGGAACTAGCGGGAGTTGAGCAGTTCTTC,CASSQEELAGVEQFF
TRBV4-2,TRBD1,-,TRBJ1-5,TGTGCCAGCAGCCAAGAACCACCGGGACAGGGTTATCAGCCCCAGCATTTT,CASSQEPPGQGYQPQHF
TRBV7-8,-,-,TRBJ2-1,TGTGCCAGCAGCTTAGGGTGGACAGAGCAGTTCTTC,CASSLGWTEQFF
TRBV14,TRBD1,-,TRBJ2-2,TGTGCCAGCAGCCAATGGGGACAGGGGAATACCGGGGAGCTGTTTTTT,CASSQWGQGNTGELFF
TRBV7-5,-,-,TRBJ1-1,TGTGCCAGAAGCGGACACGCGCAGATGAACACTGAAGCTTTCTTT,CARSGHAQMNTEAFF
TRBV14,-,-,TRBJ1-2,TGTGCCAGCAGCCCGGGACACGGCCGAGTCAACTATGGCTACACCTTC,CASSPGHGRVNYGYTF